Following are 11 T cell receptor beta chains from one sample sequenced in a study of prognosis after radiotherapy for stage I lung cancer. Genomic DNA served as the source from which two-round multiplex PCR generated TCR beta CDR3 amplicons. For every TRBV and TRBJ gene, a specific primer was used in first-round PCR. Using its own MiXCR run on the multiplex PCR reads, TCRdb lists one record per CDR3 protein. The sample includes about 14,000 distinct CDR3 sequences, about 32% seen only once; the top ten take 13%. The source material was PBMCs, sampled before or after stereotactic body radiation therapy (not recorded which). The source of these receptors is a donor of 50 years or more with non-small cell lung cancer.

This clonotype occurred many times. The genes are TRBV2 and TRBJ2-3; D not resolved. The CDR3 loop spans 15 amino acids. The germline gives CDR1 SNHLY, CDR2 FYNNEI. V lost 8 bases, J lost 1 base, and 16 bases lay in between. The CDR3 region has the DNA TGTGCCAGCGCTACCCCGGGCCTTGGCACAGATACGCAGTATTTT. Encoded protein: CASATPGLGTDTQYF. Based on the CDR3 plus reference TRBV2 and TRBJ2-3, the full variable domain is EPEVTQTPSHQVTQMGQEVILRCVPISNHLYFYWYRQILGQKVEFLVSFYNNEISEKSEIFDDQFSVERPDGSNFTLKIRSTKLEDSAMYFCASATPGLGTDTQYFGPGTRLTVL.

V is TRBV20-1 and J is TRBJ2-7; D might be TRBD2 (7 bases). V was pared by 5 bases and J by 2 bases, with 25 bases between. This CDR3 has 17 residues. Germline assignment: CDR1 DFQATT and CDR2 SNEGSKA (reference sequence). The CDR3 region has the DNA TGCAGTGCTGGGGGAGGAGGGACGGGGGGCTACACCTACGAGCAGTACTTC. It codes for CSAGGGGTGGYTYEQYF.

This clonotype was seen many times. The rearrangement links TRBV6-1 to TRBJ1-1; 7 nucleotides match TRBD1. The ends lost 5 bases at V and 8 bases at J; junction bases unmatched: 5. This CDR3 contains 12 residues. Germline V lookup: CDR1 MNHNS, CDR2 SASEGT. The CDR3 loop reads CASSKTGVEAFF. The CDR3 coding sequence is TGTGCCAGCAGTAAAACAGGGGTGGAAGCTTTCTTT.

This clonotype has ten or more counts. V usage is TRBV3-1 and J usage is TRBJ1-4; D gene unclear. Germline CDR1 LGHDT, CDR2 YNNKEL (reference sequence). V lost 0 bases, J lost 1 base, and 15 bases lay in between. The CDR3 runs to 18 residues. Written as DNA, the CDR3 is TGTGCCAGCAGCCAAGAATGGGCAGGCCGTCTAACTAATGAAAAACTGTTTTTT. Its protein product is CASSQEWAGRLTNEKLFF.

This clonotype was seen only a few times. This could be a read error, since a much larger clone is one nucleotide away. V is TRBV5-5 and J is TRBJ1-4; tentatively, D is TRBD1 (5 bases). Germline assignment: CDR1 SGHKS and CDR2 YYEKEE (reference sequence). V gave up 2 bases and J gave up 12 bases, with 23 bases separating them. CDR3 length: 16 amino acids. Here the CDR3 reads CASSFDPQASFGELFF. The CDR3 DNA reads TGTGCCAGCAGCTTTGACCCACAGGCTTCGTTTGGAGAACTGTTTTTT.

A note on this clonotype: Germline and junction disagree at one end, which may indicate a read error. This chain uses TRBV28 with TRBJ2-3, with 7 bases matching TRBD1. Germline CDR1 MDHEN, CDR2 SYDVKM. The CDR3 contains 15 residues. The CDR3 region is CASSSATGFSHTQYF. The CDR3 bases are TGTGCCAGTAGTTCCGCGACAGGGTTTTCACATACGCAGTATTTT.

The J gene is TRBJ2-3, the V gene TRBV9; 7 positions match TRBD2. The CDR3 is 17 residues long. Trimming removed 3 bases from V and 4 bases from J; junction bases left unmatched: 14. In germline, CDR1 is SGDLS, CDR2 YYNGEE. CDR3 region: CASSASISGGGSDTQYF. The CDR3 bases are TGTGCCAGCAGCGCGAGTATATCGGGAGGAGGCTCAGATACGCAGTATTTT.

This clonotype was recorded many times. A much larger clone lies one base from this, so it may be a read error. The genes are TRBV19 and TRBJ1-6; D call uncertain. The CDR3 runs 13 residues. The germline V gene has CDR1 LNHDA and CDR2 SQIVND (reference sequence). The V and J ends lost 5 bases and 6 bases respectively, with 8 bases between them. For the CDR3, the DNA is TGTGCCAGTAGTGGCGGCCCTAATTCACCCCTCCACTTT. Encoded protein: CASSGGPNSPLHF.

At least ten counts were recorded for this clonotype. The CDR3 spells CASSVVGIGNTEAFF. The CDR3 DNA is TGTGCCAGCAGCGTGGTGGGGATAGGTAACACTGAAGCTTTCTTT. The rearrangement links TRBV9 to TRBJ1-1; unclear D gene. Germline loops: CDR1 SGDLS, CDR2 YYNGEE. CDR3 size: 15 residues. Deletions cut 2 bases from V and 2 bases from J, with 13 bases between.

This clonotype was picked up many times. The J gene is TRBJ2-5, the V gene TRBV27; the D gene is possibly TRBD2 (5 bases). CDR1 and CDR2 from the germline V gene are MNHEY and SMNVEV (reference sequence). This CDR3 has 15 amino acids. Trimming cost V 4 bases and J 4 bases, with 16 bases left between them. The CDR3: CASSSPPGTGETQYF. CDR3 nucleotides: TGTGCCAGCAGTTCCCCGCCGGGAACCGGAGAGACCCAGTACTTC.

The chain employs TRBV6-2 or TRBV6-3 and TRBJ1-6; possibly TRBD1 for D (5 bases). The CDR3 has 13 amino acids. Germline V gives CDR1 MNHEY, CDR2 SVGEGT. V was trimmed by 9 bases and J by 14 bases, leaving 20 bases between them. CDR3 bases: TGTGCCAGTAACCGACTGGGGGGAGAGACCCTCCACTTT. It is translated as CASNRLGGETLHF.